Here is one T cell receptor beta chain with its context. Its antigen remains unknown. These data are taken from a study of T cells after yellow fever vaccination. For the study at large: Researchers used SMART-Seq v4 Ultra Low Input to prepare fractions that had low cell numbers. Study-wide points: Most primary-vaccination clones recurred post-booster (roughly 96% CD4, 85% to 90% CD8). Researchers report a weaker secondary response that nonetheless peaked faster, day 5 versus 15.

Trimming stripped 4 bases from V and 1 base from J, with 10 bases between. The CDR3 runs to 14 residues. CDR1 is MGHRA, CDR2 YSYEKL, per germline. TCRdb reprocessed the 5' RACE reads via MiXCR and lists one record per CDR3 protein. The sample consists of about 300,000 distinct CDR3 sequences, around 10% of them appearing once. This chain connects TRBV4-1 to TRBJ2-5, with D possibly matching TRBD2 (6 bases). This material consisted of CD4+ T cells sorted from PBMCs, taken 5 days after the yellow fever booster vaccination. This receptor was identified in a man aged 18 to 29 who received the YFV17D yellow fever vaccine. CDR3 in amino acids: CASSPREIQETQYF. CDR3 nucleotide sequence: TGCGCCAGCAGCCCCCGGGAGATCCAAGAGACCCAGTACTTC.